Described below is a single T cell receptor (beta chain) sequence and its context. The CDR3 extends over 16 amino acids. Germline V gives CDR1 SGHRS, CDR2 YFSETQ. V shed 1 base and J 8 bases; nucleotides not matched to a gene: 11. This sample is drawn from a study of control samples from healthy donors and cancer patients. TCRdb's copy holds only in-frame clones and misses some; the assay was immunoSEQ multiplex PCR. Here the sample spans tens of thousands of clones, approximately 89% being singletons. The TCR originated in a man between 45 and 60 years old in good health. Material: blood. The chain uses TRBV5-1 and TRBJ1-2; 10 bases map to TRBD1. The CDR3 DNA sequence: TGCGCCAGCAGCTTGTTGGACGGGACAGGGGATAGCGGCTACACCTTC. Its translation: CASSLLDGTGDSGYTF.